What follows describes a single T cell receptor beta chain. Its antigen is unidentified. The data originate from a study of chemoradiotherapy in HPV16-positive cancers. Study-wide results and caveats: Functional assays defining HPV-specific T cells used only a couple of HPV16-positive patients.

This CDR3 has 11 amino acids. Some clones are missing from TCRdb's copy, which holds only in-frame ones; the method was immunoSEQ multiplex PCR. The sample carries 2,500 to 3,500 clones, around 89% recorded once. Sequencing used tumor tissue, obtained from a patient who underwent chemoradiotherapy. The clonotype originates from a human donor with HPV-associated anogenital cancer. V is TRBV21-1 and J is TRBJ1-5. TRBV21-1 is designated a pseudogene. For the CDR3, the DNA is TGTCCCGAACGAGAATGTCAGCCCCAGCATTTT. This sequence encodes CPERECQPQHF.